This section outlines one TCR beta chain sequence together with its context. Its antigen is still unknown. CDR1 and CDR2 from the germline V gene are MNHEY and SMNVEV (reference sequence). This CDR3 comprises 16 residues. Trimming cost V 3 bases and J 5 bases, with 20 bases left between them. This sample was taken from a study of graft-versus-host responses after intestinal transplantation. Study observations and caveats: Across patients carrying graft-donor T cell macrochimerism, allografts held high graft-versus-host to host-versus-graft clonal ratios.

Some clones are missing from TCRdb's copy, which holds only in-frame ones; the method was immunoSEQ multiplex PCR. The data contain around 35,000 clones, roughly 90% of them seen just once; the ten biggest clones take up roughly 18%. Graft samples were processed, releasing intraepithelial and lamina propria lymphocytes. This sample comprised ileum tissue, obtained roughly 200 days after intestinal transplant. The receptor was isolated from a human patient who received an intestinal transplant, so some T cells may come from the graft donor. The rearrangement links TRBV27 to TRBJ2-7; a weak D match, TRBD2 (6 bases). The CDR3 DNA sequence: TGTGCCAGCAGTTTGCTCCCGGGACTCCCTCTTGACGAGCAGTACTTC. Translated: CASSLLPGLPLDEQYF.